Listed below are T cell receptor beta chains from one sample, sequenced in a study of blood T cell repertoires in COVID-19. Sequencing used immunoSEQ multiplex PCR; TCRdb keeps in-frame clones, though not all of them. Counted here are 270,000 or so clones, about nine tenths occurring once; the ten biggest clones make up less than 3%. Material for sequencing was PBMCs or T cells enriched from blood (not recorded which). Receptors originate from a woman aged 18-30 years who had recovered from COVID-19. Each CDR3 is given with its conserved first and last residue. Fields, in order: V gene, D gene, J gene, CDR3 protein. D genes are given only for firm matches.

V gene: TRBV6-1
D gene: .
J gene: TRBJ1-6
CDR3 protein: CASRHEWGGDSPLHF

V gene: TRBV7-9
D gene: TRBD2
J gene: TRBJ2-2
CDR3 protein: CASSSGLAFGELFF

V gene: TRBV28
D gene: .
J gene: TRBJ2-5
CDR3 protein: CASSETSGWETQYF

V gene: TRBV24-1
D gene: .
J gene: TRBJ1-1
CDR3 protein: CATSDTTRNTEAFF

V gene: TRBV2
D gene: TRBD1
J gene: TRBJ1-1
CDR3 protein: CASSEGQLNTEAFF

V gene: TRBV5-5
D gene: TRBD1
J gene: TRBJ1-1
CDR3 protein: CASSLAPGTGTEAFF

V gene: TRBV27
D gene: TRBD1
J gene: TRBJ2-7
CDR3 protein: CASSLSWTGYEQYF

V gene: TRBV19
D gene: TRBD1
J gene: TRBJ1-4
CDR3 protein: CANRGTGGREKLFF

V gene: TRBV3-1/TRBV3-2
D gene: .
J gene: TRBJ1-2
CDR3 protein: CASSQGARDYTF

V gene: TRBV2
D gene: TRBD2
J gene: TRBJ2-1
CDR3 protein: CASSGGGLKSPHEQFF

V gene: TRBV5-4
D gene: .
J gene: TRBJ1-1
CDR3 protein: CASSLEVFGTPYEAFF

V gene: TRBV9
D gene: .
J gene: TRBJ2-7
CDR3 protein: CASSSTGGAYEQYF